Sequencing of this TCR beta chain was carried out in a study of cytomegalovirus exposure and HLA in healthy donors. Study at large: Genotyping showed about 80% of hundreds of donors falling in the Caucasian-associated ancestry cluster. Study results and limitations: In vitro assays verified that three CMV-associated chains recognized CMV antigens specifically.

Vbeta (60) and Jbeta (13) primers were used in the PCR. TCRdb's table, derived via immunoSEQ multiplex PCR, lists solely in-frame clones and lacks some. The table shows 150,000 to 190,000 clones, with around 80% occurring only once. The CDR3 totals 15 residues. V lost 0 bases and J 1 base, leaving 11 bases between the germline ends. From germline, CDR1 is SGDLS and CDR2 YYNGEE. Turning to this clone: As yet, its antigen is unknown.

The chain carries TRBV9 and TRBJ2-7; no clear D gene. The sequence was collected from a man aged 18 to 29 in good health and CMV-seronegative. Sample: PBMCs. For the CDR3, the DNA is TGTGCCAGCAGCGTAGCCCCCTCAGGTTCCTACGAGCAGTACTTC. Encoded protein: CASSVAPSGSYEQYF.